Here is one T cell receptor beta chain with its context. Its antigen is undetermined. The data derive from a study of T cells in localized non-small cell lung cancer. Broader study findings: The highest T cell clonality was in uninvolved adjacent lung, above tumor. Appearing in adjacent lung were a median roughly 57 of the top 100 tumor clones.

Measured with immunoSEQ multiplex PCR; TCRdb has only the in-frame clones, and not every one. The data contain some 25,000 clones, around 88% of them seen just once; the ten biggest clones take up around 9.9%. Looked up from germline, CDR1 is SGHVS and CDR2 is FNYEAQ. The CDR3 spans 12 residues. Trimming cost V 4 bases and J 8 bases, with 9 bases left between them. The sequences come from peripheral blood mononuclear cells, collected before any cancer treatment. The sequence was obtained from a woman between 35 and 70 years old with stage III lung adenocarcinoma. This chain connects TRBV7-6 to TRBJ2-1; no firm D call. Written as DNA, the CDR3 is TGTGCCAGCAGCTCCTTTGGCTATGAGCAGTTCTTC. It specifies CASSSFGYEQFF. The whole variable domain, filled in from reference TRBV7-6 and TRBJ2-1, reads GAGVSQSPRYKVTKRGQDVALRCDPISGHVSLYWYRQALGQGPEFLTYFNYEAQQDKSGLPNDRFSAERPEGSISTLTIQRTEQRDSAMYRCASSSFGYEQFFGPGTRLTVL.